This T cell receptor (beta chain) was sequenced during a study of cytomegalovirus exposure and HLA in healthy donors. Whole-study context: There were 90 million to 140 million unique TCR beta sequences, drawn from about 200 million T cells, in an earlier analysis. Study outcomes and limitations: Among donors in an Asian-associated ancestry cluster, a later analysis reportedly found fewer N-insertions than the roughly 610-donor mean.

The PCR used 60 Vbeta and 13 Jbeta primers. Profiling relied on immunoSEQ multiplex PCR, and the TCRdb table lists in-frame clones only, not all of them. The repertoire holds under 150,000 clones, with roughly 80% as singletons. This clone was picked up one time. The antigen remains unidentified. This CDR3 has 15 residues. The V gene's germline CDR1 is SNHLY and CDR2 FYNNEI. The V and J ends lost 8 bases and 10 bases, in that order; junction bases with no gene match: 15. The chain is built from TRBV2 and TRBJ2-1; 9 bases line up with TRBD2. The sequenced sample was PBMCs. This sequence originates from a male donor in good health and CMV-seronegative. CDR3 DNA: TGTGCCAGCGGACGACTACAGCGGGGGGCATGGGAGCAGTTCTTC. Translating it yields CASGRLQRGAWEQFF. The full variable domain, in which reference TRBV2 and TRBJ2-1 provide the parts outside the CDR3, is EPEVTQTPSHQVTQMGQEVILRCVPISNHLYFYWYRQILGQKVEFLVSFYNNEISEKSEIFDDQFSVERPDGSNFTLKIRSTKLEDSAMYFCASGRLQRGAWEQFFGPGTRLTVL.